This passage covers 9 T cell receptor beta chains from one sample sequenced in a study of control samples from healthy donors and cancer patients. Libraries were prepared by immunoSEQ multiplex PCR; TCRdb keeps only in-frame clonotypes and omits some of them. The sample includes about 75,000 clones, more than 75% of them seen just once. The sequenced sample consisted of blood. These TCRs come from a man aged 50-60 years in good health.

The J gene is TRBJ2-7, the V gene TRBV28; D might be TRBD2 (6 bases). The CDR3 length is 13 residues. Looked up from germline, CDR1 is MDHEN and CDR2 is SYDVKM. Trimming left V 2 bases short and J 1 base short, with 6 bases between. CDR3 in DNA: TGTGCCAGCAGTTTAGGGACTTCCTACGAGCAGTACTTC. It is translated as CASSLGTSYEQYF.

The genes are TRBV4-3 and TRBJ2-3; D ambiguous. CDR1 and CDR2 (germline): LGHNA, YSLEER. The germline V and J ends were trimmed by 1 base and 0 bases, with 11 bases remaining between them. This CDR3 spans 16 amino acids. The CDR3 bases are TGCGCCAGCAGCCAAGGATCGCAACTAAGCACAGATACGCAGTATTTT. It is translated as CASSQGSQLSTDTQYF.

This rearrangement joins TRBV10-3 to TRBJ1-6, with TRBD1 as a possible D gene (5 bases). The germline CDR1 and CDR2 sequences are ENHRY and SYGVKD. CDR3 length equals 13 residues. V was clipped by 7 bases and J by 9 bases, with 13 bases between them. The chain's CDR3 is CAINAGFGSPLHF. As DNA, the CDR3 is TGTGCCATCAACGCAGGGTTTGGTTCACCCCTCCACTTT.

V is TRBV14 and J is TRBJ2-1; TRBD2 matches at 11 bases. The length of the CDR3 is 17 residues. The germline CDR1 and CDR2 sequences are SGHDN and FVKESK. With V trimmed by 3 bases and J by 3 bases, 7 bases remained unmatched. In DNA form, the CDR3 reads TGTGCCAGCAGCCATCCTCTGACTAGCGGGGACTACAATGAGCAGTTCTTC. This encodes CASSHPLTSGDYNEQFF.

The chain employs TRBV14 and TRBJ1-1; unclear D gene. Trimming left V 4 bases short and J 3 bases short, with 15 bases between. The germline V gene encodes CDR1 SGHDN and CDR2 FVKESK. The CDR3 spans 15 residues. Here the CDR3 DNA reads TGTGCCAGCAGCCGCTACCACGCGGTTGACACTGAAGCTTTCTTT. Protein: CASSRYHAVDTEAFF.

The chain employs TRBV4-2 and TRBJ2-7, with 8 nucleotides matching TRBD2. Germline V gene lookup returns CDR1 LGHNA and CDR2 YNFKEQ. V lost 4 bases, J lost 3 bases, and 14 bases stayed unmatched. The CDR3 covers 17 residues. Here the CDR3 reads CASSPARGSGRIYEQYF. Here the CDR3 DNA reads TGTGCCAGCAGCCCAGCTCGGGGGAGCGGGAGAATCTACGAGCAGTACTTC.

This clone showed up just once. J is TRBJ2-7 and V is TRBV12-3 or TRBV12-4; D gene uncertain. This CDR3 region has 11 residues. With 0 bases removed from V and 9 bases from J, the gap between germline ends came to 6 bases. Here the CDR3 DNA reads TGTGCCAGCAGTTTAGCGGCAGTGCAGTACTTC. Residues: CASSLAAVQYF.

As DNA, the CDR3 is TGTGCCTGGAGATTGGACAGGCGACTGATTAACTATGGCTACACCTTC. Translated, it gives CAWRLDRRLINYGYTF. The J gene is TRBJ1-2, the V gene TRBV30; 7 nucleotides align to TRBD1. Per germline, CDR1 GTSNPN and CDR2 SVGIG (reference sequence). V shed 3 bases, J shed 1 base, and the junction held 11 bases outside the gene matches. This CDR3 contains 16 residues.

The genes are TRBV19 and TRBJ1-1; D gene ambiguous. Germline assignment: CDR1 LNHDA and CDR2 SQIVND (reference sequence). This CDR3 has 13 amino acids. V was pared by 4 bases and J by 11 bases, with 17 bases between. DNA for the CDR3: TGTGCCAGTAGTACACAATTCCGGGTCGCGGCTTTCTTT. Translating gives CASSTQFRVAAFF.